Sequencing of this TCR beta chain was carried out in a study of T cells after posttransplantation cyclophosphamide. Study-wide findings and caveats: TRB clonality was highly associated with recipient CMV seropositivity and reactivation. Donor CD8+ memory clones often dominated recipient blood repertoires at later times. Skin or GI-infiltrating T cells shared few TRB sequences with blood.

A marrow graft followed busulfan-fludarabine conditioning, with cyclophosphamide on days +3 and +4. CDR3 length: 15 residues. Trimming cost V 3 bases and J 1 base; bases outside gene matches: 4. CDR1 is KGHSH, CDR2 LQKENI, per germline. With regard to this clone: The antigen remains unidentified.

The assay was immunoSEQ multiplex PCR, and TCRdb's table has in-frame clones only and misses some. The data contain about 3,300 clones, roughly 85% of them singletons. The sample was PBMCs, taken after allogeneic stem cell transplant with posttransplant cyclophosphamide. The chain couples TRBV18 to TRBJ1-2, with 8 positions matching TRBD1. This clonotype was sampled from a female patient in her fifties who received an allogeneic stem cell transplant from an unrelated donor, was CMV-positive, and had acute and chronic GVHD. Some T cells may originate from the graft donor. This chain's CDR3 is CASSPNRGDNYGYTF. As DNA, the CDR3 is TGTGCCAGCTCACCGAACAGGGGGGATAACTATGGCTACACCTTC.